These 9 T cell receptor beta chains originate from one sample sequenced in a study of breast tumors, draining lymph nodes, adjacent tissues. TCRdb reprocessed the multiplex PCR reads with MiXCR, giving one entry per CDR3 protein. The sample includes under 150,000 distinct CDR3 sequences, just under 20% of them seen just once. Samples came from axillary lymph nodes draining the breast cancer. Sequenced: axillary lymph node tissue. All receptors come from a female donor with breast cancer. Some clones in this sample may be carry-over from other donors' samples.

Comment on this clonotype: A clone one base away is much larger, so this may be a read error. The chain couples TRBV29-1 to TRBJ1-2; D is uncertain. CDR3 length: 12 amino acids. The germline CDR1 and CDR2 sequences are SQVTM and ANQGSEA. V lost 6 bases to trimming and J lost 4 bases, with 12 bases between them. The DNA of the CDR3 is TGCAGCGTGAAGGACGGACCCTATGGCTACACCTTC. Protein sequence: CSVKDGPYGYTF.

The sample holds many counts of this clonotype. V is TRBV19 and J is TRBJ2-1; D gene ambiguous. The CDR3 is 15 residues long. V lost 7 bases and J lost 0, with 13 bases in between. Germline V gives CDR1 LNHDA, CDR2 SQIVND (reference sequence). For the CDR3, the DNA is TGTGCCAGTACCCGGGCCCCGAGCTCCTACAATGAGCAGTTCTTC. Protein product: CASTRAPSSYNEQFF.

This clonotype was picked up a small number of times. CDR3 loop: CASSVRKTNEKLFF. The CDR3 coding sequence is TGTGCCAGCAGTGTTAGGAAAACTAATGAAAAACTGTTTTTT. The chain uses TRBV6-1 and TRBJ1-4; D unclear. Trimming took off 4 bases at V and 1 base at J, with 7 bases between the two ends. Germline V gene lookup returns CDR1 MNHNS and CDR2 SASEGT. CDR3 length: 14 amino acids.

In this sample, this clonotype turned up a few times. This CDR3 reads CASSSTHTEGYTF. The CDR3 region has the DNA TGTGCCAGCAGTTCGACCCACACTGAGGGCTACACCTTC. The chain joins TRBV28 to TRBJ1-2; D gene ambiguous. CDR1 and CDR2 (germline): MDHEN, SYDVKM. Trimming took off 4 bases at V and 8 bases at J, with 14 bases between the two ends. The CDR3 length is 13 residues.

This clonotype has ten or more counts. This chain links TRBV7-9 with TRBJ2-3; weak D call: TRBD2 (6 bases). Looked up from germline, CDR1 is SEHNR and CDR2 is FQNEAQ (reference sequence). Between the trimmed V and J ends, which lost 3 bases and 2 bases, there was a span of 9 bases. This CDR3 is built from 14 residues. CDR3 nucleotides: TGTGCCAGCAGCTTCGCGGGGCCCACAGATACGCAGTATTTT. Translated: CASSFAGPTDTQYF.

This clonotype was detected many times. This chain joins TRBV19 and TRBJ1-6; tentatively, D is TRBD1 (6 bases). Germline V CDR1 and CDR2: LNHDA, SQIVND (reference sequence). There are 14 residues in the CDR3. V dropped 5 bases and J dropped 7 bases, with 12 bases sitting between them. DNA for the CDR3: TGTGCCAGTAGTTCTCAGGGGAACAATTCACCCCTCCACTTT. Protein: CASSSQGNNSPLHF.

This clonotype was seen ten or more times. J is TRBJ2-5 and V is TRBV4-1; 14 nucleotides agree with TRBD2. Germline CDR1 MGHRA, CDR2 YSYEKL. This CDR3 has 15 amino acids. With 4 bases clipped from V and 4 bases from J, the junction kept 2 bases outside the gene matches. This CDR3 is CASSRGLAGGETQYF. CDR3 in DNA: TGCGCCAGCAGCCGCGGACTAGCGGGAGGAGAGACCCAGTACTTC.

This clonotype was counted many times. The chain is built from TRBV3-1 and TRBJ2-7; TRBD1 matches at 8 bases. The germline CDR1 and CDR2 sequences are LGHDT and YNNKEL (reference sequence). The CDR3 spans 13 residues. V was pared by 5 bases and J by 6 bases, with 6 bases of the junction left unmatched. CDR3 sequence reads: CASSFSGQGEQYF. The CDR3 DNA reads TGTGCCAGCAGCTTCTCTGGACAGGGCGAGCAGTACTTC.

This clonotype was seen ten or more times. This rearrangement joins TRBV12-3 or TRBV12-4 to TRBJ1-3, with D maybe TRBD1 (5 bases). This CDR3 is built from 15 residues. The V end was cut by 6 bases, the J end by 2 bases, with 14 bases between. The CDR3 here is CASSLWGVAGNTIYF. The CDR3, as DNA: TGTGCCAGCAGCCTTTGGGGGGTCGCTGGAAACACCATATATTTT.